The rows below give T cell receptor beta chains drawn from one sample of a study of a mutant IDH1 vaccine in newly diagnosed glioma. TCRdb's copy holds only in-frame clones and misses some; the assay was immunoSEQ multiplex PCR. The table shows 50,000 to 70,000 clones, with roughly four fifths occurring only once. The antigens for these receptors are not known. This sample comprised PBMCs, obtained from a glioma patient whose treatment included an IDH1 peptide vaccine. The receptors originated from a man in his fifties with glioma. Each CDR3 is given with its conserved first and last residue. Clone size appears in some rows only: once, few, many, or a class for an expanded clone.

once	TRBJ2-5	16	TRBV29-1	CSGTAPGLAGEQTQYF
.	TRBJ1-5	16	TRBV28	CASSFHPRTGTEPQHF
.	TRBJ2-5	12	TRBV5-1	CASSPDQETQYF
.	TRBJ2-7	14	TRBV7-9	CASSLAGELYEQYF
.	TRBJ2-3	12	TRBV6-5	CASSYPTDTQYF
few	TRBJ1-2	15	TRBV30	CAWSQHSGGIYGYTF
.	TRBJ2-3	16	TRBV6-5	CASSYYTSGGADTQYF
.	TRBJ2-1	13	TRBV19	CASSSHSNNEQFF
.	TRBJ1-1	11	TRBV18	CVARGNAEAFF
.	TRBJ1-4	16	TRBV5-1	CASSLWLASSSEKLFF
.	TRBJ1-1	13	TRBV7-2	CASSFQGGTEAFF
.	TRBJ1-1	14	TRBV9	CASSVGVENTEAFF
few	TRBJ1-4	12	TRBV30	CAWSAGYEKLFF
.	TRBJ2-3	14	TRBV6-6	CASSRSKGTDTQYF
few	TRBJ1-2	15	TRBV19	CASSGRDRPSYGYTF
.	TRBJ1-5	12	TRBV6-5	CASRTSNQPQHF
once	TRBJ1-2	14	TRBV9	CASSAGQGNYGYTF
.	TRBJ1-3	14	TRBV27	CASSSLRAGNTIYF
once	TRBJ1-5	15	TRBV25-1	CASSGGADSNQPQHF
few	TRBJ2-2	11	TRBV10-3	CAISEIGELFF
.	TRBJ2-5	15	TRBV9	CASSVEARGAETQYF
.	TRBJ1-3	14	TRBV4-2	CASSQDYRGNTIYF
.	TRBJ2-3	14	TRBV30	CAWIGGGGTDTQYF
.	TRBJ2-1	17	TRBV25-1	CASTAPPRVWGYNEQFF
.	TRBJ2-2	12	TRBV29-1	CSVARESGELFF
.	TRBJ2-7	17	TRBV4-3	CASSQGAGGQGSDEQYF
few	TRBJ2-7	15	TRBV6-5	CASSYSSGGEYEQYF
once	.	14	TRBV6-5	CASSPGGAPYEQYF
.	TRBJ2-7	12	TRBV5-1	CASSLAGDEQYF